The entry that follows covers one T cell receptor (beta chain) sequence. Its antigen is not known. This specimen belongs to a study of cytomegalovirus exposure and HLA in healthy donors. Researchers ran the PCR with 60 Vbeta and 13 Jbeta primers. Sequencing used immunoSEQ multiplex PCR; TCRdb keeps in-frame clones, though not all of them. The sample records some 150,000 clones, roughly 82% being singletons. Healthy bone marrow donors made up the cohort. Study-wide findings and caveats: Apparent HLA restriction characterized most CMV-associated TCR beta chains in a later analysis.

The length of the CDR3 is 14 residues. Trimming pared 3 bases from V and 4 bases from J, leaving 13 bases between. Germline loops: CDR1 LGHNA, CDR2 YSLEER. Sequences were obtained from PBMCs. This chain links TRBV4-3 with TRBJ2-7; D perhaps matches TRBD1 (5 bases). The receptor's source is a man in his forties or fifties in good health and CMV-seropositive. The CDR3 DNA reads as TGCGCCAGCAGCCAGGGGCCGGCCGGTTACGAGCAGTACTTC. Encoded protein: CASSQGPAGYEQYF.